Listed below are T cell receptor beta chains from one sample, sequenced in a study of cytomegalovirus exposure and HLA in healthy donors. Using immunoSEQ multiplex PCR, the repertoire was profiled, and TCRdb retains in-frame clones only, with some absent. The table has about 50,000 clones, 88% seen once. Source material: PBMCs. The receptor source for this set is a woman in her thirties in good health and CMV-seronegative. Each CDR3 is given with its conserved first and last residue. A D gene is named only where the DNA matches it firmly.

TRBV19	NA	TRBJ1-3	CASSTGSGNTIYF	TGTGCCAGTAGTACAGGCTCTGGAAACACCATATATTTT
TRBV7-9	NA	TRBJ2-1	CASSLDHRGEQFF	TGTGCCAGCAGCTTAGACCACCGCGGTGAGCAGTTCTTC
TRBV11-3	TRBD2	TRBJ2-7	CASSPGGVYEQYF	TGTGCCAGCAGCCCGGGGGGGGTCTACGAGCAGTACTTC
TRBV4-1	NA	TRBJ1-2	CASSQGVANYGYTF	TGCGCCAGCAGCCAAGGAGTTGCCAACTATGGCTACACCTTC
TRBV5-8	NA	TRBJ2-1	CASSFASSYNEQFF	TGTGCCAGCAGCTTTGCGAGCTCCTACAATGAGCAGTTCTTC
TRBV2	NA	TRBJ2-3	CASGLAGVTDTQYF	TGTGCCAGCGGGTTGGCGGGTGTCACAGATACGCAGTATTTT
TRBV15	NA	TRBJ1-2	CATSRDRGTAGYTF	TGTGCCACCAGCAGAGATCGGGGTACGGCTGGCTACACCTTC
TRBV7-6	NA	TRBJ2-3	CASSLVGGRPTDTQYF	TGTGCCAGCAGCTTAGTCGGTGGCAGGCCCACAGATACGCAGTATTTT
TRBV11-2	NA	TRBJ1-3	CASSVSFSGNTIYF	TGTGCCAGCAGCGTTTCATTCTCTGGAAACACCATATATTTT
TRBV6-5	NA	TRBJ2-7	CASSYLRGGYEQYF	TGTGCCAGCAGTTACCTTCGGGGAGGCTACGAGCAGTACTTC